A selection of T cell receptor beta chains follows, all from one sample in a study of shared clonotypes between healthy human individuals. Data came from immunoSEQ multiplex PCR; TCRdb stores just in-frame clones and leaves some out. The sample yields some 2,100,000 clones, around 95% seen once. Sequencing used naive CD4+ T cells sorted from blood. The receptor source for this set is a man younger than 30 in good health. CDR3s leave out the opening cysteine and the closing phenylalanine or tryptophan. The order of the fields is CDR3 length, J gene, V gene, CDR3 protein.

>11|TRBJ1-1|TRBV7-6
ASSSNAGFGAF
>13|TRBJ2-7|TRBV25-1
ASTPPGTGSYEQY
>11|TRBJ2-7|TRBV6-4
ASSDLPGGEQY
>13|TRBJ2-7|TRBV4-1
ASSQDPGGNYEQY
>11|TRBJ1-4|TRBV6-6
ASEGTTNEKLF
>11|TRBJ1-3|TRBV11-2
ASTRDIGNTIY
>15|TRBJ2-3|TRBV5-4
ASSPRTKREGQDTQY
>12|TRBJ1-3|TRBV7-9
ASSFSGSGNTIY
>13|TRBJ2-5|TRBV19
ASSEGGTDQETQY
>13|TRBJ2-1|TRBV5-1
ASSRVAGTYNEQF
>12|TRBJ1-1|TRBV6-1
ASVKQVQNTEAF
>11|TRBJ2-5|TRBV7-8
ASSRDRRETQY
>12|TRBJ1-5|TRBV6-1
ASSESRSNQPQH
>12|TRBJ1-3|TRBV6-1
ASTKWDSTDTIY
>16|TRBJ1-4|TRBV30
AWNRRGGIGMVNEKLF
>14|TRBJ2-1|TRBV11-3
ASSLGLAGPYNEQF
>11|TRBJ1-5|TRBV19
ASSLTGAQPQH
>9|TRBJ1-3|TRBV10-2
ASTTGPTIY
>12|TRBJ1-5|TRBV6-1
ASSDQGMDQPQH
>14|TRBJ2-2|TRBV9
ASSVAGTVDTGELF
>13|TRBJ2-3|TRBV27
ASSLAQISTDTQY
>14|TRBJ2-7|TRBV19
ASSVGTSGITYEQY
>10|TRBJ2-1|TRBV7-2
ASSLRLGEQF
>12|TRBJ2-2|TRBV6-5
ASRRGSNTGELF
>11|TRBJ1-1|TRBV11-2
ASSPRANTEAF
>10|TRBJ1-1|TRBV30
AWSGLGTEAF
>14|TRBJ1-4|TRBV7-2
ASSSRGKATNEKLF
>11|TRBJ2-7|TRBV6-1
ASSSGHLYEQY
>10|TRBJ2-5|TRBV18
ASSPPGETQY
>14|TRBJ1-6|TRBV18
ASSLPGTGKNSPLH
>10|TRBJ2-7|TRBV6-5
ASSSPGAEQY
>13|TRBJ1-5|TRBV19
ASSQGQGLFQPQH
>12|TRBJ2-1|TRBV6-4
ASSDTNRANEQF
>12|TRBJ2-1|TRBV7-9
ASSLSGGVGEQF
>11|TRBJ1-6|TRBV7-6
ASGTQQGSPLH
>12|TRBJ1-4|TRBV18
ASSPSGGIEKLF
>12|TRBJ1-1|TRBV7-2
ASSPRLGNTEAF